The 26 T cell receptor beta chains below come from one sample, sequenced in a study of control samples from healthy donors and cancer patients. The data were produced by immunoSEQ multiplex PCR, yet TCRdb's version contains in-frame clones alone and is incomplete. The sample includes 130,000 or so clones, more than 80% of them seen just once. Sequencing was done on a sample of blood. These receptors originate from a man between 45 and 60 years old in good health.

This chain uses TRBV3-1 (or the pseudogene TRBV3-2) with TRBJ2-1; the D gene is possibly TRBD1 (5 bases). V was trimmed by 5 bases and J by 7 bases, leaving 9 bases between them. This CDR3 is 12 amino acids long. The germline CDR1 and CDR2 sequences are LGHDT and YNNKEL (reference sequence). CDR3 nucleotides: TGTGCCAGCAGCTACAGGCGGAATGAGCAGTTCTTC. This gives the protein CASSYRRNEQFF.

This clone appeared a few times. The chain joins TRBV5-1 to TRBJ1-3; no firm D call. The V gene lost 1 base and the J gene lost 4 bases, with 12 bases spanning the gap. Germline V gene lookup returns CDR1 SGHRS and CDR2 YFSETQ. CDR3 length equals 15 residues. The CDR3 reads CASSLNGDQGNTIYF. Here the CDR3 DNA reads TGCGCCAGCAGCTTGAACGGGGATCAGGGAAACACCATATATTTT.

The J gene is TRBJ1-3, the V gene TRBV6-5, with D possibly matching TRBD1 (6 bases). The germline V and J ends were trimmed by 7 bases and 0 bases, with 13 bases remaining between them. The germline V gene encodes CDR1 MNHEY and CDR2 SVGAGI. The CDR3 has 15 amino acids. CDR3 sequence: CASTMTGYSGNTIYF. The CDR3 nucleotides are TGTGCCAGCACTATGACAGGCTACTCTGGAAACACCATATATTTT.

The gene calls are TRBV9 and TRBJ1-1; D possibly corresponds to TRBD1 (5 bases). Germline values: CDR1 SGDLS, CDR2 YYNGEE. V was trimmed by 0 bases and J by 3 bases, leaving 12 bases between them. The CDR3 length is 15 residues. The CDR3 DNA reads TGTGCCAGCAGCGTAGGGGGGTTGGTGGACACTGAAGCTTTCTTT. This codes for CASSVGGLVDTEAFF.

The V and J genes are TRBV27 and TRBJ1-1; 7 nucleotides line up with TRBD1. This CDR3 is 14 amino acids long. Germline V gene sequence: CDR1 MNHEY, CDR2 SMNVEV (reference sequence). V lost 2 bases and J lost 4; bases outside the gene matches: 4. The CDR3 DNA reads TGTGCCAGCAGTTTACAGGGGGGAGGCACTGAAGCTTTCTTT. The encoded protein is CASSLQGGGTEAFF.

The table lists this clone with a count of one. The CDR3 DNA sequence: TGCGCCAGCAGCCACAACAGGGGCACTCTCGAAGCTTTCTTT. Encoded protein: CASSHNRGTLEAFF. The chain combines TRBV4-1 with TRBJ1-1; 7 bases are shared with TRBD1. This CDR3 comprises 14 residues. V shed 3 bases and J 8 bases; nucleotides not matched to a gene: 9. The V gene's germline CDR1 is MGHRA and CDR2 YSYEKL.

The V gene is TRBV2, the J gene TRBJ2-7; D possibly matches TRBD1 or TRBD2 (5 bases each). CDR1 and CDR2 from the germline V gene are SNHLY and FYNNEI. The CDR3 is 17 residues long. V gave up 6 bases and J gave up 4 bases, with 25 bases separating them. CDR3 sequence reads: CASSPPGPSPPSYEQYF. CDR3 sequence (DNA): TGTGCCAGCAGCCCCCCGGGACCCAGTCCCCCTTCTTACGAGCAGTACTTC.

This clone was found a few times. The chain is built from TRBV24-1 and TRBJ1-2, with 7 positions matching TRBD1. This CDR3 is 13 amino acids long. Trimming at V came to 5 bases and at J to 1 base, leaving 0 bases not matched to a gene. Germline-derived CDR1 and CDR2 are KGHDR and SFDVKD. The CDR3 reads CATSAGGNYGYTF. The CDR3 DNA sequence: TGTGCCACCAGTGCAGGGGGTAACTATGGCTACACCTTC.

The chain has TRBV2 and TRBJ1-2; the D is unclear. The ends were cut back, 4 bases at V and 2 bases at J, with 5 bases in the middle. CDR1 SNHLY and CDR2 FYNNEI come from the germline V gene. This CDR3 has 12 amino acids. The CDR3 sequence is CASSALNYGYTF. The CDR3 nucleotides read TGTGCCAGCAGTGCCCTAAACTATGGCTACACCTTC.

The genes are TRBV5-6 and TRBJ1-1; TRBD1 might be the D (6 bases). This CDR3 is built from 18 residues. CDR1 is SGHDT, CDR2 YYEEEE, per germline. Trimming removed 1 base at V and 3 bases at J, with 22 bases between. CDR3 nucleotide sequence: TGTGCCAGCAGCTTGACAGGGATGGCCGGCGGTTGGGACACTGAAGCTTTCTTT. Residues: CASSLTGMAGGWDTEAFF.

The rearrangement joins TRBV7-2 to TRBJ2-1; 13 bases line up with TRBD2. The germline CDR1 and CDR2 sequences are SGHTA and FQGNSA. This CDR3 spans 17 amino acids. With 5 bases clipped from V and 4 bases from J, the junction kept 8 bases outside the gene matches. In DNA form, the CDR3 reads TGTGCCAGCAGCCTCCCCGGACTAGCGGGGGTTTACAATGAGCAGTTCTTC. This gives the protein CASSLPGLAGVYNEQFF.

V gene TRBV6-5 combines with J gene TRBJ1-6; the match to TRBD1 covers 12 bases. This CDR3 contains 15 residues. V was pared by 9 bases and J by 9 bases, with 9 bases of the junction left unmatched. CDR1 is MNHEY and CDR2 is SVGAGI in the germline V gene. The CDR3 loop reads CASGGAGQGASPLHF. The CDR3 nucleotides are TGTGCCAGTGGGGGCGCGGGACAGGGGGCTTCACCCCTCCACTTT.

This chain uses TRBV9 with TRBJ1-2; D may be TRBD1 (5 bases). The CDR3 has 13 amino acids. Per germline, CDR1 SGDLS and CDR2 YYNGEE. The ends were cut back, 3 bases at V and 3 bases at J, with 9 bases in the middle. The CDR3 loop reads CASSGDRYYGYTF. Written as DNA, the CDR3 is TGTGCCAGCAGCGGGGACCGGTACTATGGCTACACCTTC.

The chain combines TRBV5-1 with TRBJ2-1, with D hard to call. Per the germline V gene, CDR1 is SGHRS and CDR2 is YFSETQ. V was pared by 0 bases and J by 0 bases, with 7 bases between. The CDR3 contains 15 residues. CDR3 region: CASSLDPDSYNEQFF. In DNA, the CDR3 is TGCGCCAGCAGCTTGGACCCTGACTCCTACAATGAGCAGTTCTTC.

J is TRBJ2-5 and V is TRBV5-5; either TRBD1 or TRBD2 may fit D (5 bases each). Trimming cost V 3 bases and J 2 bases, with 14 bases left between them. The CDR3 totals 15 residues. Per the germline V gene, CDR1 is SGHKS and CDR2 is YYEKEE (reference sequence). CDR3 nucleotides: TGTGCCAGCAGCTCCCAAAGAGGGGCGCAAGAGACCCAGTACTTC. Protein sequence: CASSSQRGAQETQYF.

V gene TRBV2 combines with J gene TRBJ1-1; D might be TRBD1 (6 bases). Trimming took off 8 bases at V and 5 bases at J, with 18 bases between the two ends. The CDR3 is 14 residues long. Germline V gene lookup returns CDR1 SNHLY and CDR2 FYNNEI. The CDR3 region is CASPLGRGKTEAFF. In DNA form, the CDR3 reads TGTGCCAGCCCCCTGGGCAGGGGTAAAACTGAAGCTTTCTTT.

This clone has only one observation. The chain is built from TRBV30 and TRBJ2-7; possibly TRBD1 or TRBD2 for D (5 bases each). Germline V lookup: CDR1 GTSNPN, CDR2 SVGIG (reference sequence). This CDR3 comprises 13 residues. Trimming stripped 2 bases from V and 2 bases from J, with 10 bases between. This chain's CDR3 is CAWSPGPTYEQYF. CDR3 bases: TGTGCCTGGAGTCCGGGGCCGACCTACGAGCAGTACTTC.

The chain couples TRBV6-5 to TRBJ2-5; D might be TRBD1 (5 bases). V lost 2 bases, J lost 3 bases, and 7 bases lay in between. The CDR3 loop spans 13 amino acids. Germline V CDR1 and CDR2: MNHEY, SVGAGI. This CDR3 reads CASSYDREETQYF. CDR3 in DNA: TGTGCCAGCAGTTACGACAGAGAAGAGACCCAGTACTTC.

The chain uses TRBV5-8 and TRBJ2-1; 11 positions agree with TRBD2. The germline gives CDR1 SGHTS, CDR2 YDEGEE. This CDR3 is 15 amino acids long. Unmatched junction bases numbered 3, after V lost 0 bases and J lost 7 bases. Here the CDR3 reads CASSLALAGANEQFF. CDR3 in DNA: TGTGCCAGCAGCTTGGCACTAGCGGGGGCAAATGAGCAGTTCTTC. Filled out from reference TRBV5-8 and TRBJ2-1, the complete variable domain reads EAGVTQSPTHLIKTRGQQATLRCSPISGHTSVYWYQQALGLGLQFLLWYDEGEERNRGNFPPRFSGRQFPNYSSELNVNALELEDSALYLCASSLALAGANEQFFGPGTRLTVL.

The chain joins TRBV19 to TRBJ2-7; 8 bases map to TRBD1. CDR3 length equals 16 residues. With 1 base clipped from V and 3 bases from J, the junction kept 8 bases outside the gene matches. Germline values: CDR1 LNHDA, CDR2 SQIVND (reference sequence). This chain's CDR3 is CASSIGGTGQVYEQYF. The CDR3 DNA reads as TGTGCCAGTAGTATAGGCGGGACAGGCCAGGTCTACGAGCAGTACTTC.

The chain combines TRBV5-1 with TRBJ2-6; TRBD1 agrees at 10 bases. Germline V CDR1 and CDR2: SGHRS, YFSETQ. CDR3 size: 18 residues. The junction had 8 bases not matched to a gene; V was cut back by 4 bases and J by 1 base. CDR3 coding DNA: TGCGCCAGCAGCGACCCCGGGGACAGGGGATCTGGGGCCAACGTCCTGACTTTC. The encoded protein is CASSDPGDRGSGANVLTF. The full variable domain, its missing parts supplied by reference TRBV5-1 and TRBJ2-6, is KAGVTQTPRYLIKTRGQQVTLSCSPISGHRSVSWYQQTPGQGLQFLFEYFSETQRNKGNFPGRFSGRQFSNSRSEMNVSTLELGDSALYLCASSDPGDRGSGANVLTFGAGSRLTVL.

This clone was detected only a few times. V gene TRBV3-1 (or the pseudogene TRBV3-2) combines with J gene TRBJ1-5; tentative D call: TRBD1 (5 bases). V lost 4 bases and J 4 bases, leaving 14 bases between the germline ends. CDR3 length: 15 amino acids. CDR1 is LGHDT, CDR2 YNNKEL, per germline (reference sequence). CDR3 coding DNA: TGTGCCAGCAGCCCGACCGGGGGAGATAATCAGCCCCAGCATTTT. Amino acid sequence: CASSPTGGDNQPQHF.

This clone has just one count. CDR3 protein: CAWSVQPSYEQYF. Written as DNA, the CDR3 is TGTGCCTGGAGTGTACAGCCCTCCTACGAGCAGTACTTC. J is TRBJ2-7 and V is TRBV30, with D hard to call. CDR3 length: 13 residues. V gave up 0 bases and J gave up 0 bases, with 6 bases separating them. Germline V gene data show CDR1 as GTSNPN and CDR2 as SVGIG (reference sequence).

The V gene is TRBV5-1, the J gene TRBJ1-1; D perhaps matches TRBD1 (6 bases). The germline gives CDR1 SGHRS, CDR2 YFSETQ. This CDR3 spans 15 amino acids. V lost 4 bases and J 4 bases, leaving 17 bases between the germline ends. The DNA of the CDR3 is TGCGCCAGCAGCCAAACCGAACAGGGACTCACTGAAGCTTTCTTT. Protein: CASSQTEQGLTEAFF.

The chain has TRBV18 and TRBJ2-6, with TRBD1 identical over 8 bases. The CDR3 spans 17 residues. Trimming took 2 bases from V and 0 from J; bases not matched to a gene: 3. Germline CDR1 reads KGHSH; CDR2 reads LQKENI. The CDR3 nucleotides are TGTGCCAGCTCACCATCGACAGGGGCCTCTGGGGCCAACGTCCTGACTTTC. The encoded protein is CASSPSTGASGANVLTF.

This clone was detected once. This sequence joins TRBV2 and TRBJ1-4; TRBD1 agrees at 12 bases. Germline V gene lookup returns CDR1 SNHLY and CDR2 FYNNEI. The junction had 6 bases not matched to a gene; V was cut back by 2 bases and J by 8 bases. CDR3 size: 16 residues. DNA for the CDR3: TGTGCCAGCAGTGAACTGGGGGACAGGGGGCGAGAAAAACTGTTTTTT. Translating gives CASSELGDRGREKLFF.